This T cell receptor beta chain emerged from a study of identical twins. General study results and limits: Models predicted less out-of-frame TCR alpha sharing in monozygotic twins than was found.

Template switching added a universal primer binding site, and final cDNA carried unique molecular identifiers. TCRdb fed the 5' RACE reads into MiXCR, producing one record per CDR3 protein. The sample holds 250,000 to 350,000 distinct CDR3 sequences, about 8.3% seen once. The V gene's germline CDR1 is SNHLY and CDR2 FYNNEI. V was trimmed by 7 bases and J by 4 bases, leaving 19 bases between them. This CDR3 is 15 amino acids long. A remark on this clonotype: The target antigen is unknown.

These data also formed part of another study, on yellow fever vaccine responses in identical twins.

The sequenced sample was memory (CD45RO+) T cells sorted from blood. The sequence was obtained from a young woman in good health. The chain recombines TRBV2 with TRBJ1-1, with D perhaps matching TRBD1 (6 bases). The CDR3 sequence is CASTQSDARGTEAFF. The CDR3 region has the DNA TGTGCCAGCACCCAATCGGACGCCAGGGGCACTGAAGCTTTCTTT. Using reference TRBV2 and TRBJ1-1 for the parts outside the CDR3, the full variable domain is EPEVTQTPSHQVTQMGQEVILRCVPISNHLYFYWYRQILGQKVEFLVSFYNNEISEKSEIFDDQFSVERPDGSNFTLKIRSTKLEDSAMYFCASTQSDARGTEAFFGQGTRLTVV.